The sequence of this TCR beta chain was determined in a study of T cell clonality in common variable immunodeficiency. Patients and controls were mostly of Caucasian heritage. Study conclusions and caveats: Links between repertoire features and CVID complications were heterogeneity-limited. Fewer TCRbeta clones were shared among CVID subjects than controls. The cause of increased CVID clonality remains unclear without subpopulation sequencing.

This clone was recorded at least ten times. No antigen is known for it. The CDR3 end is not reached by the read, which stops 3 residues before it; the germline J gene fills it in. The CDR3 spans 16 residues. Germline V CDR1 and CDR2: MNHNS, SASEGT. Trimming cost V 1 base and J 1 base; bases outside gene matches: 4. Profiling relied on immunoSEQ multiplex PCR, and the TCRdb table lists in-frame clones only, not all of them. The sample yields over 35,000 clones, without any singletons. This chain connects TRBV6-1 to TRBJ1-3; TRBD1 matches at 7 bases. This receptor was obtained from a person between 18 and 75 years old in good health. Sequencing was carried out using peripheral blood mononuclear cells. The covered CDR3 bases are TGTGCCAGCAGTGAAGGACAGGGTTGGTCTGGAAACACC. Protein: CASSEGQGWSGNT. The complete CDR3 sequence is CASSEGQGWSGNTIYF.